This T cell receptor (beta chain) was recovered during a study of lymphopenia after photon versus proton radiotherapy. The table came from immunoSEQ multiplex PCR; TCRdb's copy has only in-frame clones and leaves some out. The sample includes about 70,000 clones, 85% to 95% of them seen just once. This CDR3 contains 14 residues. Trimming took 10 bases from V and 5 from J; bases not matched to a gene: 11. Germline CDR1 reads MRHNA; CDR2 reads SNTAGT. Study findings and constraints: Survival link was tested only in deceased patients; proton benefit remains a possibility.

About this clone itself: Antigen: not known.

The specimen was peripheral blood, collected from a patient treated with photon-based radiotherapy. The chain links TRBV6-4 to TRBJ2-3, with TRBD2 identical over 8 bases. The sequence was obtained from a woman aged 40 to 50 with cholangiocarcinoma. Written as DNA, the CDR3 is TGTGCCACCTCTACGGGGGGGGGCGGAGATACGCAGTATTTT. This translates into CATSTGGGGDTQYF.